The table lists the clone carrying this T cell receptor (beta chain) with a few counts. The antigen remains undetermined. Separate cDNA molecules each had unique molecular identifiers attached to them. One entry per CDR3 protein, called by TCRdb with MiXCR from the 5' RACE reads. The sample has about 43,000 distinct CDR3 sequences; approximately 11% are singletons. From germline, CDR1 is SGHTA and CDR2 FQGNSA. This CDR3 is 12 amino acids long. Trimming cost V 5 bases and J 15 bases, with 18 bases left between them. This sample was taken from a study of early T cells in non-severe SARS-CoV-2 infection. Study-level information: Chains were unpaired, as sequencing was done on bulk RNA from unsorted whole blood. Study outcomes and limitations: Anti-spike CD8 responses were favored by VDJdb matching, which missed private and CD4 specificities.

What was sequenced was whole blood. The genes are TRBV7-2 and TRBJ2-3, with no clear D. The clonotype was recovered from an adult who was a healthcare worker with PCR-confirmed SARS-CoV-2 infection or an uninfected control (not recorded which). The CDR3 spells CASSLGWADLYF. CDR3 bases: TGTGCCAGCAGCCTGGGGTGGGCCGATCTATATTTT.